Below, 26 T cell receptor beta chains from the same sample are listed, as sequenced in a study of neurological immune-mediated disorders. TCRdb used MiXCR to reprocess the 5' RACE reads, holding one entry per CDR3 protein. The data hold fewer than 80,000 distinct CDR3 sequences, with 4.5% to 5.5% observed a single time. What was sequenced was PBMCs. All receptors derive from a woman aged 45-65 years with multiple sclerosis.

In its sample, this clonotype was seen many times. Here the CDR3 DNA reads TGTGCTAGTGGTTACTCGGGGCATGCCGGGGAGCTGTTTTTT. As protein: CASGYSGHAGELFF. This chain links TRBV12-5 with TRBJ2-2, with D perhaps TRBD1 or TRBD2 (5 bases each). This CDR3 contains 14 residues. V dropped 4 bases and J dropped 6 bases, with 12 bases sitting between them. Germline V gene lookup returns CDR1 LGHNT and CDR2 FRNRAP.

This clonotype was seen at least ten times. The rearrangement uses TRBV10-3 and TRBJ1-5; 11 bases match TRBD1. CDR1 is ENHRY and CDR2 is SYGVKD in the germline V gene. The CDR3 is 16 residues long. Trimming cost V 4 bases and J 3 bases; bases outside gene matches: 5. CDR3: CAISGGQGVTNQPQHF. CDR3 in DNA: TGTGCCATCAGTGGGGGACAGGGGGTCACCAATCAGCCCCAGCATTTT.

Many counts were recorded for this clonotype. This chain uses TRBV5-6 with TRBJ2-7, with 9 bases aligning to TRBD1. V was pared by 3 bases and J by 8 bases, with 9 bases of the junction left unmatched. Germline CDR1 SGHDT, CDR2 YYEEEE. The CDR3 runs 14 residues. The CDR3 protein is CASSSISGTGKQYF. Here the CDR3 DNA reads TGTGCCAGCAGCTCGATTTCCGGGACAGGGAAGCAGTACTTC. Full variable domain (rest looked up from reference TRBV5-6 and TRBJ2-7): DAGVTQSPTHLIKTRGQQVTLRCSPKSGHDTVSWYQQALGQGPQFIFQYYEEEERQRGNFPDRFSGHQFPNYSSELNVNALLLGDSALYLCASSSISGTGKQYFGPGTRLTVT.

This CDR3 reads CASRRGGLAGHLYNEQFF. For the CDR3, the DNA is TGTGCCAGCAGACGTGGGGGACTAGCGGGCCACCTATACAATGAGCAGTTCTTC. The chain recombines TRBV14 with TRBJ2-1; TRBD2 matches 12 bases. The CDR3 covers 18 residues. Germline V CDR1 and CDR2: SGHDN, FVKESK. V shed 6 bases, J shed 4 bases, and the junction held 13 bases outside the gene matches.

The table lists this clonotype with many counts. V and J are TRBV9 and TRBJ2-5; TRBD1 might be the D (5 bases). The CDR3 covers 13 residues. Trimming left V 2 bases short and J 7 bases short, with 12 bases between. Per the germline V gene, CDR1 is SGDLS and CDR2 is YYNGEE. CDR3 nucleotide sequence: TGTGCCAGCAGCGTTCCAGGGTTGGGGACCCAGTACTTC. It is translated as CASSVPGLGTQYF.

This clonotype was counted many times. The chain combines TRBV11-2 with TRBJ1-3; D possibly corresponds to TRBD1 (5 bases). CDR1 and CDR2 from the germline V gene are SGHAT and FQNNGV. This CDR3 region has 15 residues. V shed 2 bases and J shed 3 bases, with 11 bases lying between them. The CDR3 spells CASSLQGPLGNTIYF. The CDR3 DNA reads TGTGCCAGCAGCTTACAGGGACCCCTTGGAAACACCATATATTTT. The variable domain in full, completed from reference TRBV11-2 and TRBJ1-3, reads EAGVAQSPRYKIIEKRQSVAFWCNPISGHATLYWYQQILGQGPKLLIQFQNNGVVDDSQLPKDRFSAERLKGVDSTLKIQPAKLEDSAVYLCASSLQGPLGNTIYFGEGSWLTVV.

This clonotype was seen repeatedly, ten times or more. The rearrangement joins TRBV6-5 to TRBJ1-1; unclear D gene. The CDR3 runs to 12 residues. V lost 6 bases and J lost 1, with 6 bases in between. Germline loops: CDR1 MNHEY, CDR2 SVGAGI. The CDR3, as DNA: TGTGCCAGCAGAGCGGGGAACACTGAAGCTTTCTTT. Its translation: CASRAGNTEAFF.

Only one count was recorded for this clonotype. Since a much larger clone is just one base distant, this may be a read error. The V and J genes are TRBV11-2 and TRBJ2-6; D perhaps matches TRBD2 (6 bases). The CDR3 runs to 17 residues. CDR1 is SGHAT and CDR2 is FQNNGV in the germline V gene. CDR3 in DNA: TGTGCCAGCAGCTTAGGATCGGGGGTCTCTGGGACCAACGTCCTGACTTTC. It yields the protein CASSLGSGVSGTNVLTF.

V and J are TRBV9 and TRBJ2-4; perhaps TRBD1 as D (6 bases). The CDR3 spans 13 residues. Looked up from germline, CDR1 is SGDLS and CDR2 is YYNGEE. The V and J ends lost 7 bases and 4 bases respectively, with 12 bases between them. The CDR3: CASEDREKNIQYF. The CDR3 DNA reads TGTGCCAGCGAGGACAGAGAGAAAAACATTCAGTACTTC. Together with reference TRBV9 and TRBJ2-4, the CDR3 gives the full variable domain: DSGVTQTPKHLITATGQRVTLRCSPRSGDLSVYWYQQSLDQGLQFLIQYYNGEERAKGNILERFSAQQFPDLHSELNLSSLELGDSALYFCASEDREKNIQYFGAGTRLSVL.

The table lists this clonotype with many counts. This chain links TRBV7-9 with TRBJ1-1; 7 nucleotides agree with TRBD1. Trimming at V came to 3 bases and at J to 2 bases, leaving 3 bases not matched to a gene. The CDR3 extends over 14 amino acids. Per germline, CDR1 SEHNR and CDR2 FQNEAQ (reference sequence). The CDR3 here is CASSFWDSNTEAFF. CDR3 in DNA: TGTGCCAGCAGCTTTTGGGACAGCAACACTGAAGCTTTCTTT.

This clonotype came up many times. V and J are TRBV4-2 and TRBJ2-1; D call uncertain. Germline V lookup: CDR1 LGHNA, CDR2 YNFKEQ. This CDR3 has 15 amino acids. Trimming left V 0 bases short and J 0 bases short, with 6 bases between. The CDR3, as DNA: TGTGCCAGCAGCCAAGAGGAAAGCTCCTACAATGAGCAGTTCTTC. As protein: CASSQEESSYNEQFF.

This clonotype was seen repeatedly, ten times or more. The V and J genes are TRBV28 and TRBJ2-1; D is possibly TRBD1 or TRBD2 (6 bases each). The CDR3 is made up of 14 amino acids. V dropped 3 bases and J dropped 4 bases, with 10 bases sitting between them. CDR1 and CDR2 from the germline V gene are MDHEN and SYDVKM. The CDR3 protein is CASSLGGNYNEQFF. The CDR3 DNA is TGTGCCAGCAGTTTGGGGGGCAATTACAATGAGCAGTTCTTC.

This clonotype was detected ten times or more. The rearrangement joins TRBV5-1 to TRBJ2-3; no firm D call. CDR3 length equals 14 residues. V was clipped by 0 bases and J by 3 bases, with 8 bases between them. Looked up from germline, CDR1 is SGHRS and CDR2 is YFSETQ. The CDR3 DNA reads TGCGCCAGCAGCTTGGGTGGAGAGACAGATACGCAGTATTTT. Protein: CASSLGGETDTQYF.

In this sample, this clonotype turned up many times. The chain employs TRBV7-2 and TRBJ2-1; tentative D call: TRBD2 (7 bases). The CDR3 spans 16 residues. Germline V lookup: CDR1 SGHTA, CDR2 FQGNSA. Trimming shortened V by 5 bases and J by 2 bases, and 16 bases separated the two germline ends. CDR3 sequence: CASSPDSGGTYNEQFF. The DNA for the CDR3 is TGTGCCAGCAGCCCCGATTCGGGGGGCACCTACAATGAGCAGTTCTTC.

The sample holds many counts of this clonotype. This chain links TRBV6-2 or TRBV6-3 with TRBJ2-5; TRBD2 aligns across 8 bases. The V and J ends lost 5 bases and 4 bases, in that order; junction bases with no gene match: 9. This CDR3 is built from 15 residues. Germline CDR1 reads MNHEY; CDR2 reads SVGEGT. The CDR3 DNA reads TGTGCCAGCAGTCCCGGGGGGGCCGGAGGAGAGACCCAGTACTTC. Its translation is CASSPGGAGGETQYF.

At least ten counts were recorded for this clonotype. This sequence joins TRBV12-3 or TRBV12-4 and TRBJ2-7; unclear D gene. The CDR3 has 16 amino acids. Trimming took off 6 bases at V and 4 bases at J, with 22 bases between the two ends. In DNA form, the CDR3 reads TGTGCCAGCAGGTGTCCGGGCATTCCCCTGACTTACGAGCAGTACGTC. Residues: CASRCPGIPLTYEQYV.

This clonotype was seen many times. DNA of the CDR3: TGTGCCAGCAGCCAATCGACAAGCCGTAATGAAAAACTGTTTTTT. Amino acid sequence: CASSQSTSRNEKLFF. The chain employs TRBV16 and TRBJ1-4, with unresolved D. With 0 bases removed from V and 4 bases from J, the gap between germline ends came to 9 bases. The V gene's germline CDR1 is KGHSY and CDR2 FQNENV. The CDR3 contains 15 residues.

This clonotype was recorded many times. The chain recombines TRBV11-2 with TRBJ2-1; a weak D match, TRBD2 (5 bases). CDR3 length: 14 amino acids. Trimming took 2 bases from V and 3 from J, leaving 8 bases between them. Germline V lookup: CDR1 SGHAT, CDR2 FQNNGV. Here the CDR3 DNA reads TGTGCCAGCAGCTTACGGGGTTTCTACAATGAGCAGTTCTTC. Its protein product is CASSLRGFYNEQFF.

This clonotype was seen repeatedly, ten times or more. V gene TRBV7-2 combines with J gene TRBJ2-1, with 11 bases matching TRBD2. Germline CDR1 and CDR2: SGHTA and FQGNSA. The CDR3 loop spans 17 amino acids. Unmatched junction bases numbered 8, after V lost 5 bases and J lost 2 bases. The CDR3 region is CASSARSGGATYNEQFF. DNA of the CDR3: TGTGCCAGCAGCGCCCGTAGCGGGGGGGCCACCTACAATGAGCAGTTCTTC. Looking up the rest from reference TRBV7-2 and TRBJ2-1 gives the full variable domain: GAGVSQSPSNKVTEKGKDVELRCDPISGHTALYWYRQSLGQGLEFLIYFQGNSAPDKSGLPSDRFSAERTGGSVSTLTIQRTQQEDSAVYLCASSARSGGATYNEQFFGPGTRLTVL.

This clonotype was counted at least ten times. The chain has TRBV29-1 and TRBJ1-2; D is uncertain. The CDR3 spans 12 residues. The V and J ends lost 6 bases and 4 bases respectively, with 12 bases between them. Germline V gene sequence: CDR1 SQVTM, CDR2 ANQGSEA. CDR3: CSVGESSYGYTF. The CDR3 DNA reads TGCAGCGTGGGTGAGTCCTCCTATGGCTACACCTTC.

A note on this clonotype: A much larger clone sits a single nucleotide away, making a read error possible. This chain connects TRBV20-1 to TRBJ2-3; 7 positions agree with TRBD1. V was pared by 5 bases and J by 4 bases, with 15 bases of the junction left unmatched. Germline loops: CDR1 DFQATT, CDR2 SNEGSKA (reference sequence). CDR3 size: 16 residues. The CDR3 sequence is CSALIPGQKSADTQYF. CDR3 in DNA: TGCAGTGCTCTTATTCCGGGACAGAAAAGCGCAGATACGCAGTATTTT.

CDR3: CASSTGTYSYEQYF. The CDR3 DNA is TGTGCCAGCAGCACCGGGACATACTCCTACGAGCAGTACTTC. The gene calls are TRBV12-3 or TRBV12-4 and TRBJ2-7; the D gene is possibly TRBD1 (6 bases). CDR3 length: 14 residues. Trimming pared 6 bases from V and 0 bases from J, leaving 12 bases between.

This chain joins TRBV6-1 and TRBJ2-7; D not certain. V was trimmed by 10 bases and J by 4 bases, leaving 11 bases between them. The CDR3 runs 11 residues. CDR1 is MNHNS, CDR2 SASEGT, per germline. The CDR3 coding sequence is TGTGCCACCACTATTGGTTACGAGCAGTACTTC. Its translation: CATTIGYEQYF.

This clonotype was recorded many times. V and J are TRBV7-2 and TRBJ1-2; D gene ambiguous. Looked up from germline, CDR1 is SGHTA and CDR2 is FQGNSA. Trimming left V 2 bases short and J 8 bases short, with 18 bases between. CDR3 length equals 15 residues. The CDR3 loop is CASSLYAGSGDGYTF. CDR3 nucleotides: TGTGCCAGCAGCTTATATGCGGGATCGGGAGACGGCTACACCTTC.

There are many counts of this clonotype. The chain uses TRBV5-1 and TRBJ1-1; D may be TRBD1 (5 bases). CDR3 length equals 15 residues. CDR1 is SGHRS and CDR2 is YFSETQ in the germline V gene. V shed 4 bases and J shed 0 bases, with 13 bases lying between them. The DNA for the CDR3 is TGCGCCAGCAGCCCCCGGGACTATATGAACACTGAAGCTTTCTTT. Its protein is CASSPRDYMNTEAFF.

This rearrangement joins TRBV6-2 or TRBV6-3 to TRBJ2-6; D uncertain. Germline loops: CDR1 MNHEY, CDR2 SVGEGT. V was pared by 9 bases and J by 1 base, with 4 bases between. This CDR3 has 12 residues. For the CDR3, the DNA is TGTGCCAGTATGTCTGGGGCCAACGTCCTGACTTTC. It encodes CASMSGANVLTF.